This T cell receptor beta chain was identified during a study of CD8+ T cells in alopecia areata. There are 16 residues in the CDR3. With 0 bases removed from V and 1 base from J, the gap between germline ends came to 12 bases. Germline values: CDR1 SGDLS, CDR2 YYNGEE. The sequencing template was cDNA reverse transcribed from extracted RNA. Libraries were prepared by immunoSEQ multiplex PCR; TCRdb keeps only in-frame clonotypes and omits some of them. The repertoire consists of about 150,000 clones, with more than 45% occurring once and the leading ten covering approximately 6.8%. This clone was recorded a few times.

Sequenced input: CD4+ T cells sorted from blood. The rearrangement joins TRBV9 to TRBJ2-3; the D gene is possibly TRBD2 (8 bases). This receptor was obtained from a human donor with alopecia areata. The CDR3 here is CASSVAGGTGTDTQYF. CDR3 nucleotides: TGTGCCAGCAGCGTAGCGGGGGGGACAGGCACAGATACGCAGTATTTT.